This paragraph covers one T cell receptor beta chain sequence. Its cognate antigen is unknown. The record originates from a study of post-analysis software for immune sequencing data. Broader study findings: About five TRBV segments (TRBV5-6, TRBV5-1 and TRBV20-1 among them) occurred more frequently in patients than in controls. Compared against controls, patients with multiple sclerosis displayed significantly lower normalized Chao1 diversity.

The CDR3 length is 15 residues. Germline V gene lookup returns CDR1 SNHLY and CDR2 FYNNEI. With 11 bases removed from V and 5 bases from J, the gap between germline ends came to 25 bases. Unique molecular identifiers featured in each of the TCR beta cDNA libraries. TCRdb used MiXCR to reprocess the PCR reads, holding one entry per CDR3 protein. The sample shows hundreds of thousands of distinct CDR3 sequences, 55% to 70% of them seen only once. The material sequenced was blood. The TCR sequence derives from a girl aged 2 to 10 with multiple sclerosis. The chain links TRBV2 to TRBJ2-7; D possibly corresponds to TRBD1 (6 bases). For the CDR3, the DNA is TGTGCCGGGGGCCATCGGACAGACGATAGGAACGAGCAGTACTTC. Translated: CAGGHRTDDRNEQYF.